This T cell receptor (beta chain) comes out of a study of shared clonotypes between healthy human individuals. The assay was run at deep level. The table came from immunoSEQ multiplex PCR; TCRdb's copy has only in-frame clones and leaves some out. The sample lists 550,000 to 850,000 clones; 72% were seen once. Partitioning of CD4+ cells yielded a CD45RA+ naive subset and a CD45RA-negative memory subset. Findings and limits, study-wide: For sorted subsets, rarefaction showed incomplete sequencing despite large depth. Enrolling few donors narrowed the genetic and exposure-history diversity that was represented.

The CDR3 contains 17 residues. Germline V gene lookup returns CDR1 SGHRS and CDR2 YFSETQ. V was pared by 4 bases and J by 1 base, with 15 bases between. This clone was counted between two and nine times. Its antigen is currently unknown. The sequencing input was memory CD4+ T cells sorted from blood. Subset reported: CD45RA-negative fraction. The V gene is TRBV5-1, the J gene TRBJ2-6; D is ambiguous. The source of this sequence is a woman aged 25-40 years in good health. The DNA for the CDR3 is TGCGCCAGCAGCAAAAGTACAGTTAATTCTGGGGCCAACGTCCTGACTTTC. This sequence encodes CASSKSTVNSGANVLTF.